The sequence of this T cell receptor (beta chain) was determined in a study of blood T cell repertoires in COVID-19. Across the study: The origin of the acute and convalescent COVID-19 samples was the United States, Italy and Spain. PBMCs, B-cell-depleted T cells, or T cells provided the cDNA or gDNA that made up the material.

As originally analysed: Nucleated cell number was recorded as an estimate derived from reference gene primer amplification. Repertoires were generated with immunoSEQ multiplex PCR, while TCRdb's copy carries only in-frame clones and drops some. V and J calls and clone size follow that table, whereas D and trimming were derived from the DNA. In the table there are around 320,000 clones, approximately 88% of which are singletons. This TCR was recovered from a woman under 40 who had recovered from COVID-19. Sequencing was done on a sample of peripheral blood.

This CDR3 is CASSPLAGAGEQFF. In nucleotides, the CDR3 is TGTGCCAGCAGCCCACTAGCGGGGGCGGGTGAGCAGTTCTTC. The rearrangement joins TRBV3-1 (or the pseudogene TRBV3-2) to TRBJ2-1; 11 positions agree with TRBD2. This CDR3 spans 14 amino acids. The trim removed 4 bases at V and 9 bases at J, leaving 5 bases unmatched. Germline V gene sequence: CDR1 LGHDT, CDR2 YNNKEL (reference sequence).